A selection of T cell receptor beta chains follows, all from one sample in a study of T-cell memory formation after mild COVID-19. A single record per CDR3 protein comes from TCRdb applying MiXCR to the 5' RACE reads. This sample has 140,000 to 150,000 distinct CDR3 sequences; about 23% occur once, and the top ten carry around a quarter. Sequenced: PBMCs or a T cell subset sorted from them (not recorded which). These receptors were collected from an adult woman who had mild COVID-19 (a few samples of this study predate the infection). Cell type and time point are not known. Each CDR3 is given without its conserved first and last residue. Each record gives: J gene, V gene, CDR3 protein.

TRBJ1-5,TRBV6-6,ASRSTGGDQPQH
TRBJ1-2,TRBV29-1,SVEWGAKGYT
TRBJ2-7,TRBV7-6,ASSLGDEQY
TRBJ1-1,TRBV2,ASSSSHTGIRDTEAF
TRBJ2-1,TRBV19,ASSIVGNEQF
TRBJ1-2,TRBV10-3,AISGSGRGGPDGYT
TRBJ2-5,TRBV6-5,ASSFTAQPYQETQY
TRBJ1-1,TRBV7-6,ASSPRTGGNTEAF
TRBJ2-7,TRBV6-2/TRBV6-3,ASSYYSGPSYEQY
TRBJ2-1,TRBV9,ASSVDGGAGNEQF
TRBJ2-1,TRBV18,ASSPLDGDNEQF
TRBJ1-3,TRBV4-1,ASSQGLGGSGNTIY
TRBJ1-6,TRBV6-5,ASSYSLGSSYNSPLH
TRBJ2-3,TRBV4-1,ASSQDPTDTQY
TRBJ1-2,TRBV28,ASSFPDRSHYGYT
TRBJ2-7,TRBV7-9,ASSGPSGTTYEQY
TRBJ2-3,TRBV7-8,ASSLDGRGLTDTQY
TRBJ2-2,TRBV2,ATLQGSNTGELF
TRBJ2-7,TRBV29-1,SVVVTGSYEQY
TRBJ1-1,TRBV4-3,ASSQDLVRQWGLDTEAF
TRBJ2-1,TRBV6-5,ASSSGPRGIYNEQF
TRBJ2-7,TRBV12-3/TRBV12-4,ASSWQGVYEQY
TRBJ2-5,TRBV20-1,SATTLRETQY
TRBJ2-1,TRBV9,ASSRTGSVDEQF
TRBJ2-7,TRBV9,ASSTQGGQSYEQY
TRBJ2-1,TRBV6-2/TRBV6-3,ASSYPGTNNEQF
TRBJ1-1,TRBV20-1,SARLGAHDRARVPEAF
TRBJ2-3,TRBV29-1,SVERDIGEY
TRBJ2-5,TRBV4-3,ASSQEAEQETQY
TRBJ1-5,TRBV7-9,ASSSGQGFNQPQH
TRBJ1-1,TRBV7-6,ASSIGTVNTEAF
TRBJ1-5,TRBV2,ASSEDRAGQPQH
TRBJ2-5,TRBV5-1,ASSSQGYQETQY
TRBJ2-1,TRBV18,ASSPGTSGYYNEQF
TRBJ2-1,TRBV2,ASSVATRYNEQF
TRBJ1-2,TRBV9,ASSPKDSNYGYT
TRBJ2-2,TRBV5-6,ASSALKDAGELF
TRBJ2-7,TRBV20-1,SARPNGGAGYEQY
TRBJ1-1,TRBV7-9,ASSRYRGLREAF